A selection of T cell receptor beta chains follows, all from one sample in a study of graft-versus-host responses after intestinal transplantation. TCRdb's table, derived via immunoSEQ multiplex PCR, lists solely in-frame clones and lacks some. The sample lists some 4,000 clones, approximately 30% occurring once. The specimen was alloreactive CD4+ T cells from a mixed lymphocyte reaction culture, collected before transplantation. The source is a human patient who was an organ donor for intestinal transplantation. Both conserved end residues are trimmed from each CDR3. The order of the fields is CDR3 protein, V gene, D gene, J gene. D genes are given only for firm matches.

CDR3aa: ASSFIQGREQY
v_gene: TRBV7-6
d_gene: TRBD1
j_gene: TRBJ2-7

CDR3aa: ASSRDGYT
v_gene: TRBV21-1
d_gene: .
j_gene: TRBJ1-2

CDR3aa: AWSTGYNSPLH
v_gene: TRBV30
d_gene: .
j_gene: TRBJ1-6

CDR3aa: ASSRTSGGYNEQF
v_gene: TRBV4-1
d_gene: TRBD2
j_gene: TRBJ2-1

CDR3aa: ASSEGRTSYEQY
v_gene: TRBV2
d_gene: TRBD2
j_gene: TRBJ2-7

CDR3aa: ASSLMPGTGGYEQY
v_gene: TRBV7-9
d_gene: TRBD1
j_gene: TRBJ2-7

CDR3aa: ASSPRGGGYEQY
v_gene: TRBV6-5
d_gene: TRBD2
j_gene: TRBJ2-7

CDR3aa: ASSGLAGGETQY
v_gene: TRBV2
d_gene: TRBD2
j_gene: TRBJ2-5

CDR3aa: ASSEVLAGPDTQY
v_gene: TRBV10-1
d_gene: TRBD2
j_gene: TRBJ2-3

CDR3aa: ASSLGQGGSYEQY
v_gene: TRBV7-9
d_gene: TRBD1
j_gene: TRBJ2-7

CDR3aa: ASSVDRDSPLH
v_gene: TRBV9
d_gene: .
j_gene: TRBJ1-6

CDR3aa: AISTTAVNTGELF
v_gene: TRBV10-3
d_gene: .
j_gene: TRBJ2-2

CDR3aa: ARRFDFRKNTGELF
v_gene: TRBV27
d_gene: .
j_gene: TRBJ2-2

CDR3aa: ASSYRTGAGGYT
v_gene: TRBV27
d_gene: TRBD1
j_gene: TRBJ1-2

CDR3aa: ASSPGADTQY
v_gene: TRBV5-6
d_gene: .
j_gene: TRBJ2-3

CDR3aa: ASSLVTDTQY
v_gene: TRBV6-1
d_gene: .
j_gene: TRBJ2-3

CDR3aa: ASRLQGASYGYT
v_gene: TRBV19
d_gene: .
j_gene: TRBJ1-2

CDR3aa: ASRPPGLHYGYT
v_gene: TRBV6-6
d_gene: .
j_gene: TRBJ1-2

CDR3aa: ASSVEVTGGSGANVLT
v_gene: TRBV9
d_gene: TRBD2
j_gene: TRBJ2-6

CDR3aa: ASSYSGTSPYEQY
v_gene: TRBV6-6
d_gene: TRBD2
j_gene: TRBJ2-7

CDR3aa: ASSTGGYGYT
v_gene: TRBV7-2
d_gene: TRBD1
j_gene: TRBJ1-2

CDR3aa: AISEGLAHGEQF
v_gene: TRBV10-3
d_gene: .
j_gene: TRBJ2-1

CDR3aa: AISGSGTGLYTGELF
v_gene: TRBV10-3
d_gene: TRBD1
j_gene: TRBJ2-2

CDR3aa: ASSLLAGSYEQY
v_gene: TRBV6-9
d_gene: TRBD2
j_gene: TRBJ2-7

CDR3aa: ASDRGPVGQY
v_gene: TRBV30
d_gene: TRBD1
j_gene: TRBJ2-7

CDR3aa: ASSDQPQH
v_gene: TRBV6-1
d_gene: .
j_gene: TRBJ1-5

CDR3aa: ASSFPRLAGALQETQY
v_gene: TRBV7-2
d_gene: TRBD2
j_gene: TRBJ2-5

CDR3aa: ASSLPDRPPYGYT
v_gene: TRBV5-6
d_gene: TRBD1
j_gene: TRBJ1-2

CDR3aa: ASSTTGALASEQY
v_gene: TRBV7-9
d_gene: .
j_gene: TRBJ2-7

CDR3aa: ASSIRTAEAF
v_gene: TRBV7-2
d_gene: .
j_gene: TRBJ1-1

CDR3aa: ASTVAGGSAYEQY
v_gene: TRBV7-4
d_gene: TRBD2
j_gene: TRBJ2-7

CDR3aa: ASSEHSGDYGYT
v_gene: TRBV6-1
d_gene: .
j_gene: TRBJ1-2

CDR3aa: ASSFRNYGYT
v_gene: TRBV7-2
d_gene: .
j_gene: TRBJ1-2

CDR3aa: ASSEALTAMGYT
v_gene: TRBV6-1
d_gene: .
j_gene: TRBJ1-2

CDR3aa: ASSLSQTQETQY
v_gene: TRBV4-1
d_gene: .
j_gene: TRBJ2-5

CDR3aa: RAGGAYEQY
v_gene: TRBV20-1
d_gene: .
j_gene: TRBJ2-7

CDR3aa: ASSQDRQGLGYT
v_gene: TRBV4-1
d_gene: .
j_gene: TRBJ1-2

CDR3aa: ASNSGGYEQY
v_gene: TRBV2
d_gene: TRBD2
j_gene: TRBJ2-7

CDR3aa: ASSLDRAGTEAF
v_gene: TRBV11-2
d_gene: .
j_gene: TRBJ1-1

CDR3aa: ASSDFEGNIQY
v_gene: TRBV6-4
d_gene: .
j_gene: TRBJ2-4

CDR3aa: ASSLAGAGGYT
v_gene: TRBV7-9
d_gene: .
j_gene: TRBJ1-2

CDR3aa: ASSYLQGGGYT
v_gene: TRBV6-5
d_gene: TRBD1
j_gene: TRBJ1-2

CDR3aa: ASSLSQGNYGYT
v_gene: TRBV7-9
d_gene: .
j_gene: TRBJ1-2

CDR3aa: ASSRTGWTEAF
v_gene: TRBV7-8
d_gene: TRBD1
j_gene: TRBJ1-1

CDR3aa: ASSLTSYNEQF
v_gene: TRBV4-2
d_gene: .
j_gene: TRBJ2-1

CDR3aa: ASSLMGEGGFEQY
v_gene: TRBV7-2
d_gene: .
j_gene: TRBJ2-7

CDR3aa: ASSIAGTGWAPLH
v_gene: TRBV28
d_gene: TRBD1
j_gene: TRBJ1-6